This section outlines one T cell receptor (beta chain) sequence together with its context. The antigen is not known. Libraries were prepared by immunoSEQ multiplex PCR; TCRdb keeps only in-frame clonotypes and omits some of them. The repertoire holds fewer than 25,000 clones, about 70% seen once, with 25% to 35% in the top ten. The sample is drawn from a study of OX40 agonist ivuxolimab in advanced cancers. Overall study context: It was ivuxolimab, an agonistic anti-OX40 (CD134) antibody, that patients were treated with. Patients in dose escalation had liver, melanoma, kidney or head and neck cancers.

V shed 0 bases and J shed 4 bases, with 9 bases lying between them. The CDR3 loop spans 14 amino acids. Germline V CDR1 and CDR2: SGHVS, FNYEAQ. Whole-study results and caveats: Researchers did not establish what antigens the expanded peripheral T cells target.

Sample: CD4+ or CD8+ T cells sorted from blood, taken in a trial of the OX40 agonist ivuxolimab. The chain recombines TRBV7-6 with TRBJ2-5; D is possibly TRBD2 (7 bases). The sequence was obtained from an adult with an advanced solid tumor such as melanoma, head and neck, liver or kidney cancer. CDR3 coding DNA: TGTGCCAGCAGCTTAGCAGGGGGGGGAGAGACCCAGTACTTC. It encodes CASSLAGGGETQYF. The variable domain in full, completed from reference TRBV7-6 and TRBJ2-5, reads GAGVSQSPRYKVTKRGQDVALRCDPISGHVSLYWYRQALGQGPEFLTYFNYEAQQDKSGLPNDRFSAERPEGSISTLTIQRTEQRDSAMYRCASSLAGGGETQYFGPGTRLLVL.